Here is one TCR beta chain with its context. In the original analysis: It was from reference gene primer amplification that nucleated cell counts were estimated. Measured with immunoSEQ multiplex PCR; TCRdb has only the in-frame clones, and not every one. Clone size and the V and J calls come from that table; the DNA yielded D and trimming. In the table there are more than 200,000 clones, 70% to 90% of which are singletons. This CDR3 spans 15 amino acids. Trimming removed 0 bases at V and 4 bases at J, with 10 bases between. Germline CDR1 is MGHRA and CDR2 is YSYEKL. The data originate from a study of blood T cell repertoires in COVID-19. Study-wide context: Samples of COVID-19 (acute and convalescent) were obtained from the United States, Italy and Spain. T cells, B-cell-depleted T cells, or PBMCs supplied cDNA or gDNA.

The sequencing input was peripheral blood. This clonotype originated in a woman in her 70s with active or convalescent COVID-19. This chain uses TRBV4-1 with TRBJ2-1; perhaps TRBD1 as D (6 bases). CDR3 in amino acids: CASSQEGALYNEQFF. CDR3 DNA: TGCGCCAGCAGCCAAGAGGGGGCCCTATACAATGAGCAGTTCTTC.